Sequencing of this T cell receptor beta chain was carried out in a study of blood T cell repertoires in COVID-19. For the study at large: Collection of acute and convalescent COVID-19 samples took place in the United States, Italy and Spain.

Assay: immunoSEQ multiplex PCR; the TCRdb copy retains only in-frame clones and omits some. This table has about 200,000 clones, 85% appearing once. The CDR3 totals 14 residues. CDR1 is SGHRS and CDR2 is YFSETQ in the germline V gene. On this clone: A junction end diverges from the germline sequence, so it may reflect a read error.

The sequencing input was peripheral blood. The chain is built from TRBV5-1 and TRBJ2-7; 7 bases line up with TRBD2. The sequence derives from a woman aged 80 or over with acute or convalescent COVID-19. CDR3 DNA: TGCGCCAGCAGATTGGCTAGCGGAGTCTACGAGCAGTACTTC. Its translation is CASRLASGVYEQYF.